These T cell receptor beta chains were read from a single sample in a study of OX40 agonist ivuxolimab in advanced cancers. Sequencing used immunoSEQ multiplex PCR; TCRdb keeps in-frame clones, though not all of them. The sample yields 60,000 to 85,000 clones, approximately 82% seen once. The sequencing used CD4+ or CD8+ T cells sorted from blood, collected in a trial of the OX40 agonist ivuxolimab. These receptors were obtained from an adult with an advanced solid tumor such as melanoma, head and neck, liver or kidney cancer. Each CDR3 is given with its conserved first and last residue. The D gene is left open where the match is weak. Clone size, where shown, is once, few, many, or a class for clones that have expanded.

TRBJ1-1 | . | TRBV4-1 | TRBD1 | CASSQGRDRNTEAFF | TGCGCCAGCAGCCAGGGAAGGGACAGGAACACTGAAGCTTTCTTT
TRBJ2-5 | once | TRBV11-2 | TRBD1 | CASSPTGPFRETQYF | TGTGCCAGCAGTCCGACAGGGCCCTTCAGGGAGACCCAGTACTTC
TRBJ1-1 | . | TRBV7-8 | TRBD1 | CATRQGMNTEAFF | TGTGCCACTAGACAGGGCATGAACACTGAAGCTTTCTTT
TRBJ2-1 | . | TRBV7-2 | TRBD2 | CASSLSSGGYNEQFF | TGTGCCAGCAGCTTATCCAGCGGGGGTTACAATGAGCAGTTCTTC
TRBJ2-5 | . | TRBV18 | . | CASSPPPSRETQYF | TGTGCCAGCTCACCACCGCCTAGCCGGGAGACCCAGTACTTC
TRBJ1-6 | . | TRBV6-4 | . | CASRGQPNSPLHF | TGTGCCAGCAGGGGGCAGCCTAATTCACCCCTCCACTTT
TRBJ2-5 | few | TRBV5-1 | . | CASSVSWGRETQYF | TGCGCCAGCAGCGTCTCGTGGGGGCGAGAGACCCAGTACTTC
TRBJ1-3 | . | TRBV30 | . | CAWSVGISGNTIYF | TGTGCCTGGAGTGTCGGGATCTCTGGAAACACCATATATTTT
TRBJ2-1 | once | TRBV5-1 | . | CASSFYSSSYNEQFF | TGCGCCAGCAGCTTTTACTCTAGCTCCTACAATGAGCAGTTCTTC
TRBJ1-1 | . | TRBV7-9 | . | CASRSSENTEAFF | TGTGCCAGCCGGAGCAGCGAGAACACTGAAGCTTTCTTT
TRBJ2-6 | . | TRBV10-2 | . | CASSTPGANVLTF | TGCGCCAGCAGCACCCCCGGGGCCAACGTCCTGACTTTC
TRBJ2-1 | . | TRBV19 | . | CASSRSGGDNEQFF | TGTGCCAGTAGCCGTAGCGGCGGCGACAATGAGCAGTTCTTC
TRBJ1-4 | . | TRBV6-1 | TRBD1 | CASSDTGGEKLFF | TGTGCCAGCAGTGACACAGGGGGAGAAAAACTGTTTTTT
TRBJ2-5 | once | TRBV7-9 | . | CASSRGAQETQYF | TGTGCCAGCAGTCGGGGGGCCCAAGAGACCCAGTACTTC
TRBJ1-5 | . | TRBV4-1 | . | CASSQGLANQPQHF | TGCGCCAGCAGCCAAGGTCTCGCCAATCAGCCCCAGCATTTT
TRBJ2-5 | few | TRBV5-8 | . | CASSPLSGGRETQYF | TGTGCCAGCAGCCCCCTCTCCGGGGGCCGAGAGACCCAGTACTTC
TRBJ2-1 | once | TRBV7-6 | TRBD2 | CASSSGTSAGNEQFF | TGTGCCAGCAGCAGCGGGACTAGCGCAGGCAATGAGCAGTTCTTC
TRBJ2-2 | . | TRBV7-9 | TRBD1 | CASRGGFGTGELFF | TGTGCCAGTCGAGGGGGCTTCGGCACCGGGGAGCTGTTTTTT
TRBJ2-1 | . | TRBV19 | . | CASSIGGRDGWNEQFF | TGTGCCAGTAGTATAGGGGGCAGGGATGGGTGGAATGAGCAGTTCTTC
TRBJ1-5 | . | TRBV5-6 | TRBD1 | CASSLYGTGLEQPQHF | TGTGCCAGCAGCTTGTATGGGACAGGGTTGGAGCAGCCCCAGCATTTT
TRBJ2-7 | . | TRBV5-5 | . | CASSLSSSYEQYF | TGTGCCAGCAGCTTGTCCAGCTCCTACGAGCAGTACTTC
TRBJ1-4 | . | TRBV27 | TRBD1 | CASRRQGASHEKLFF | TGTGCCAGCAGGCGACAGGGGGCTAGTCATGAAAAACTGTTTTTT
TRBJ1-6 | few | TRBV6-1 | . | CASSDQGNSPLHF | TGTGCCAGCAGCGACCAGGGGAATTCACCCCTCCACTTT
TRBJ2-7 | . | TRBV7-2 | . | CASSLKGQTLHEQYF | TGTGCCAGCAGCTTAAAGGGTCAGACTCTCCACGAGCAGTACTTC
TRBJ1-1 | . | TRBV28 | . | CASSVRREAFF | TGTGCCAGCAGTGTCAGACGAGAAGCTTTCTTT
TRBJ2-1 | . | TRBV19 | TRBD1 | CASSSSDRGGYNEQFF | TGTGCCAGTAGTTCATCCGACAGGGGGGGGTACAATGAGCAGTTCTTC
TRBJ1-1 | few | TRBV29-1 | . | CSVVGGRGNTEAFF | TGCAGCGTTGTGGGCGGTAGGGGGAACACTGAAGCTTTCTTT
TRBJ1-1 | . | TRBV7-9 | . | CASSLLGPGKGAFF | TGTGCCAGCAGCTTATTGGGGCCGGGAAAGGGAGCTTTCTTT
TRBJ2-1 | . | TRBV7-8 | TRBD2 | CASSFSSPISGSNEQFF | TGTGCCAGCAGCTTTAGTTCTCCCATTAGCGGGAGCAATGAGCAGTTCTTC
TRBJ1-4 | once | TRBV4-2 | . | CASSRDVGSGEKLFF | TGTGCCAGCAGCCGTGACGTTGGGAGTGGGGAAAAACTGTTTTTT
TRBJ1-1 | . | TRBV6-1 | . | CASSDARGNTEAFF | TGTGCCAGCAGTGATGCCAGGGGGAACACTGAAGCTTTCTTT
TRBJ2-3 | . | TRBV28 | TRBD1 | CASSSGQGTDTQYF | TGTGCCAGCAGTTCGGGACAGGGAACAGATACGCAGTATTTT
TRBJ2-7 | . | TRBV7-2 | . | CASSQDRRNEQYF | TGTGCCAGCAGCCAAGATAGGCGAAACGAGCAGTACTTC
TRBJ1-2 | . | TRBV19 | . | CASSINHRRQYWVYGYTF | TGTGCCAGTAGTATTAATCATCGGCGACAGTACTGGGTCTATGGCTACACCTTC
TRBJ2-2 | . | TRBV18 | . | CASSPILRFTGELFF | TGTGCCAGCTCACCAATTTTACGATTCACCGGGGAGCTGTTTTTT
TRBJ2-1 | . | TRBV10-3 | . | CAISPDGPWRVSSYNEQFF | TGTGCCATCAGCCCGGATGGGCCCTGGCGGGTGAGCTCCTACAATGAGCAGTTCTTC
TRBJ2-4 | few | TRBV5-6 | TRBD2 | CASSSDGTIRGNIQYF | TGTGCCAGCAGCTCTGACGGGACTATTCGGGGAAACATTCAGTACTTC
TRBJ1-1 | few | TRBV20-1 | . | CSARGRQAFF | TGCAGTGCTAGGGGACGGCAGGCTTTCTTT
TRBJ1-5 | . | TRBV2 | TRBD1 | CASMDRVSNQPQHF | TGTGCCAGCATGGACAGGGTTAGCAATCAGCCCCAGCATTTT
TRBJ2-7 | . | TRBV5-4 | . | CASSFGTGSVREQYF | TGTGCCAGCAGCTTTGGGACGGGGAGCGTTCGGGAGCAGTACTTC
TRBJ1-1 | . | TRBV28 | TRBD1 | CASRHRTGDVAFF | TGTGCCAGCAGGCACAGGACAGGGGATGTAGCTTTCTTT